This entry lists 5 T cell receptor beta chains sequenced from one sample in a study of T-cell reconstitution after alpha-beta-depleted transplantation in children. The authors prepared the TCRbeta library with unique molecular identifiers. TCRdb reanalysed the PCR reads using MiXCR and keeps one entry per CDR3 protein. The sample lists hundreds of thousands of distinct CDR3 sequences, around 14% occurring once. The specimen was PBMCs, collected before TCRalphabeta/CD19-depleted stem cell transplant. These receptors originate from a girl aged 2-10 years with congenital amegakaryocytic thrombocytopenia, due to receive a stem cell transplant.

This clonotype was detected many times. The gene calls are TRBV12-3 or TRBV12-4 and TRBJ2-1, with D perhaps TRBD1 or TRBD2 (5 bases each). The CDR3 runs to 13 residues. V lost 8 bases to trimming and J lost 4 bases, with 12 bases between them. The CDR3 reads CASRGRVYNEQFF. In DNA, the CDR3 is TGTGCCAGCCGGGGCCGGGTTTACAATGAGCAGTTCTTC.

In this sample, this clonotype turned up many times. The rearrangement uses TRBV19 and TRBJ2-7, with D unclear. With 6 bases removed from V and 1 base from J, the gap between germline ends came to 4 bases. The length of the CDR3 is 11 residues. From germline, CDR1 is LNHDA and CDR2 SQIVND (reference sequence). CDR3 bases: TGTGCCAGTAGCGGATCCTACGAGCAGTACTTC. As protein: CASSGSYEQYF.

This clonotype turned up a few times. The chain carries TRBV6-5 and TRBJ1-2; 8 bases agree with TRBD1. V shed 0 bases and J 8 bases; nucleotides not matched to a gene: 2. Germline lookup yields CDR1 MNHEY and CDR2 SVGAGI. The CDR3 consists of 13 residues. The CDR3 reads CASSYSWTGGYTF. The DNA for the CDR3 is TGTGCCAGCAGTTACTCCTGGACAGGGGGCTACACCTTC.

The rearrangement uses TRBV5-1 and TRBJ2-1; TRBD1 might be the D (5 bases). The ends were cut back, 5 bases at V and 6 bases at J, with 9 bases in the middle. The CDR3 spans 12 residues. Germline V gene sequence: CDR1 SGHRS, CDR2 YFSETQ. CDR3 nucleotides: TGCGCCAGCAGGGGCGACAGCAATGAGCAGTTCTTC. Translating gives CASRGDSNEQFF. The whole variable domain, remainder taken from reference TRBV5-1 and TRBJ2-1, is KAGVTQTPRYLIKTRGQQVTLSCSPISGHRSVSWYQQTPGQGLQFLFEYFSETQRNKGNFPGRFSGRQFSNSRSEMNVSTLELGDSALYLCASRGDSNEQFFGPGTRLTVL.

This clonotype occurred many times. The DNA for the CDR3 is TGCAGTGCTAGAGCCAGGACCAGCTACGAGCAGTACTTC. It encodes CSARARTSYEQYF. The rearrangement uses TRBV20-1 and TRBJ2-7; D is ambiguous. Germline V gene lookup returns CDR1 DFQATT and CDR2 SNEGSKA (reference sequence). This CDR3 is built from 13 residues. Between the trimmed V and J ends, which lost 1 base and 3 bases, there was a span of 10 bases.